The entry that follows covers one T cell receptor (beta chain) sequence. Its antigen is undetermined. Produced via immunoSEQ multiplex PCR; TCRdb's table is partial and in-frame only. The sample carries over 200,000 clones, around 78% recorded once. The sample is drawn from a study of cytomegalovirus exposure and HLA in healthy donors. Across the study: A later analysis reported the 130 or so validation repertoires used the same platform as the approximately 670 first-cohort repertoires. Study observations and caveats: A few chains tied to CMV proved CMV antigen-specific in vitro.

Separate from the roughly 720-subject first cohort, the roughly 120-subject validation cohort was the one that the donors belonged to. The sequence derives from a woman aged 18-29 years in good health and CMV-seronegative. Sequences were obtained from PBMCs.

In nucleotides, the CDR3 is TGTGCCAGCAGCACCGGGATAACGAGCGCAGATACGCAGTATTTT. It is translated as CASSTGITSADTQYF. V is TRBV7-3 and J is TRBJ2-3; D perhaps matches TRBD2 (5 bases). V was clipped by 5 bases and J by 4 bases, with 16 bases between them. Germline lookup yields CDR1 SGHTA and CDR2 FQGTGA. This CDR3 is built from 15 residues.